This T cell receptor beta chain was documented in a study of blood T cell repertoires in COVID-19. For the study at large: Researchers got acute and convalescent COVID-19 samples from the United States, Italy and Spain. T cells, B-cell-depleted T cells, or PBMCs provided the cDNA or gDNA that served as material.

Authors' analysis steps: Reference gene primers were amplified, and this amplification served to estimate nucleated cell counts. The table came from immunoSEQ multiplex PCR; TCRdb's copy has only in-frame clones and leaves some out. The DNA gave D and trimming, while V, J and clone size come from that table. The sample yields about 33,000 clones, approximately 86% seen once. The table lists this clone with a count of one. Germline loops: CDR1 LGHNA, CDR2 YNFKEQ. CDR3 size: 15 residues. Losses at the gene ends were 4 bases for V and 5 bases for J; bases not matched to a gene: 8. Input material: peripheral blood. The chain links TRBV4-2 to TRBJ2-5, with TRBD1 matching over 9 bases. This TCR derives from a man aged 55 to 70 with acute or convalescent COVID-19. CDR3 DNA: TGTGCCAGCAGCCCAAGGACAGGGGCGGGGGAGACCCAGTACTTC. Residues: CASSPRTGAGETQYF.